The subject of this entry is one T cell receptor (beta chain). Its antigen is as yet unknown. CDR1 LNHNV and CDR2 YYDKDF come from the germline V gene (reference sequence). Trimming removed 0 bases from V and 0 bases from J; junction bases left unmatched: 10. The CDR3 is 19 amino acids. This sample was included in a study of CD8+ T cells in alopecia areata. Extracted RNA was reverse transcribed into cDNA, the sequencing template. Clones were sequenced by immunoSEQ multiplex PCR, and TCRdb holds only the in-frame ones, with some missing. The sample shows some 150,000 clones, roughly four fifths of them seen only once. Documented treatment: oral pan-JAK inhibitor, 5-10 mg twice daily. Study conclusions and caveats: The study found TCR sharing across patients less clear than in mice, possibly for HLA reasons. Higher clonality than in normal scalp was seen in lesional scalp, especially alopecia totalis/universalis.

The specimen was CD8+ T cells sorted from blood, collected at week 4, from a patient treated with tofacitinib. The chain uses TRBV15 and TRBJ2-7; 11 bases are a match to TRBD2. This receptor was identified in a human donor with alopecia areata. The CDR3 loop reads CATSRDRTSGGRSSYEQYF. The CDR3 DNA sequence: TGTGCCACCAGCAGAGATCGAACTAGCGGGGGCCGGAGCTCCTACGAGCAGTACTTC.